These T cell receptor beta chains were read from a single sample in a study of T cells in Graves' hyperthyroidism and ophthalmopathy. TCRdb processed the multiplex PCR reads anew with MiXCR; each CDR3 protein has one entry. Of around 690,000 distinct CDR3 sequences detected, less than 25% appear once; the ten largest clones hold 34%. Sequencing was carried out using blood. These receptors came from a man under 40 with Graves' ophthalmopathy. CDR3s include the opening cysteine and the closing phenylalanine or tryptophan. A D gene is named only where the DNA matches it firmly. Clone size is stated in some rows and not others, as once, few, many or a class when expanded.

CDR3 DNA	CDR3 protein	clone size	D gene	V gene	J gene
TGTGCCAGCTCAAGCGGGGTTGGTAGGAATGAAAAACTGTTTTTT	CASSSGVGRNEKLFF	few	.	TRBV18	TRBJ1-4
TGCAGCAAGATAACAAGCTCCTACAATGAGCAGTTCTTC	CSKITSSYNEQFF	many	.	TRBV20-1	TRBJ2-1
TGTGCCAGCAGTGGACAGGGGGCGATTGGAGATACGCAGTATTTT	CASSGQGAIGDTQYF	few	TRBD1	TRBV12-3/TRBV12-4	TRBJ2-3
TGCAGTGCCGAAACACCCGGGACTAGCGCCTTCCGGCGAGTGGATGAGCAGTTCTTC	CSAETPGTSAFRRVDEQFF	few	TRBD2	TRBV20-1	TRBJ2-1
TGTGCCAGCAGTGAGAAACTCCGGGACATTCTCCCCTATGGCTACACCTTC	CASSEKLRDILPYGYTF	many	.	TRBV6-1	TRBJ1-2
TGTGCCAGCAGCTTAGGAGTGAATCAGCCCCAGCATTTT	CASSLGVNQPQHF	many	.	TRBV7-9	TRBJ1-5
TGTGCCACCAGCCCGAGACAGGGGATGTACAATGAGCAGTTCTTC	CATSPRQGMYNEQFF	.	TRBD1	TRBV15	TRBJ2-1
TGCAGTGCTTACCAGGGGGCGAACACTGAAGCTTTCTTT	CSAYQGANTEAFF	once	TRBD1	TRBV20-1	TRBJ1-1
TGTGCCAGCAGTTTGAAAGGAGGGGTCGAGCAGTACTTC	CASSLKGGVEQYF	many	.	TRBV28	TRBJ2-7
TGCGCCAGCAGCCCGGGACTAGATCTTTCCGTGGATGAGCAGTTCTTC	CASSPGLDLSVDEQFF	many	TRBD2	TRBV5-1	TRBJ2-1
TGCGCCAGCAGCCAAGAGTTTACTAGCGGGAACTACGAGCAGTACTTC	CASSQEFTSGNYEQYF	many	TRBD2	TRBV4-1	TRBJ2-7
TGTGCCAGCAGCCCCGGACTAGGCGGGGATGAGCAGTTCTTC	CASSPGLGGDEQFF	few	TRBD2	TRBV9	TRBJ2-1
TGCGCCAGCAGCTTAACGCATCTTAATGAGCAGTTCTTC	CASSLTHLNEQFF	.	.	TRBV5-1	TRBJ2-1
TGCAGCGTTGGTAGTAGGGGTAACTATGGCTACACCTTC	CSVGSRGNYGYTF	.	.	TRBV29-1	TRBJ1-2
TGTGCCAGCAGCTTGGCCTTAGCGGGGTTCTACAATGAGCAGTTCTTC	CASSLALAGFYNEQFF	.	TRBD2	TRBV5-5	TRBJ2-1
TGTGCCAGCAGCCTATACCCCGGGACGGGGAACACCGGGGAGCTGTTTTTT	CASSLYPGTGNTGELFF	few	.	TRBV11-2	TRBJ2-2
TGTGCCAGCAAGGATTTTAGCGGGCGTTGGTACGAGCAGTACTTC	CASKDFSGRWYEQYF	.	TRBD2	TRBV28	TRBJ2-7
TGTGCCCGGACCCGACGGGGGACAGTCACAGGGGAGCAGTACTTC	CARTRRGTVTGEQYF	few	.	TRBV30	TRBJ2-7
TGTGCCAGCAGTTACTCGAGGGGTTCGGGCAATCAGCCCCAGCATTTT	CASSYSRGSGNQPQHF	many	.	TRBV6-6	TRBJ1-5
TGTGCCGGGGGCGGGGCATACAATGAGCAGTTCTTC	CAGGGAYNEQFF	many	.	TRBV2	TRBJ2-1
TGTGCCAGCAGCTTAGCCCGGACTAGCGAACGCACAGATACGCAGTATTTT	CASSLARTSERTDTQYF	many	TRBD2	TRBV7-2	TRBJ2-3
TGTGCCAGCAGCCGAGGTCCTACCAATCAGCCCCAGCATTTT	CASSRGPTNQPQHF	few	.	TRBV7-2	TRBJ1-5
TGTGCCAGCAGCTTAGAGCGGGGGCTGAAGGGCTACACCTTC	CASSLERGLKGYTF	.	.	TRBV7-2	TRBJ1-2
TGTGCCAGCATCCGACTAGCGGGAGGGTCTAGCACAGATACGCAGTATTTT	CASIRLAGGSSTDTQYF	few	TRBD2	TRBV6-1	TRBJ2-3
TGTGCCACCAGCAGGACTAGCGGGAGGACCCCCTACGAGCAGTACTTC	CATSRTSGRTPYEQYF	.	TRBD2	TRBV15	TRBJ2-7
TGCGCCAGCAGTGAGTCCCCTAGCGGGATACAAGAGACCCAGTACTTC	CASSESPSGIQETQYF	few	TRBD2	TRBV10-1	TRBJ2-5
TGTGCCAGCAGCTTAACGGACGGGATCGCTGGAAACACCATATATTTT	CASSLTDGIAGNTIYF	.	.	TRBV5-5	TRBJ1-3
TGTGCCAGCAGTTTACGGGCGCAAGAGACCCAGTACTTC	CASSLRAQETQYF	many	.	TRBV12-3/TRBV12-4	TRBJ2-5
TGCGCCAGCAATCCCGCAGGGAAGGGCTACGAGCAGTACTTC	CASNPAGKGYEQYF	.	.	TRBV5-1	TRBJ2-7
TGTGCCTGGAGTGTACTGTTGCACAATGAGCAGTTCTTC	CAWSVLLHNEQFF	many	.	TRBV30	TRBJ2-1
TGTGCCAGCAGTTTATTATGGAGCCAAGATACGCAGTATTTT	CASSLLWSQDTQYF	.	.	TRBV27	TRBJ2-3
TGTGCCAGCCTCTCCTACGAGCAGTACTTC	CASLSYEQYF	few	.	TRBV27	TRBJ2-7